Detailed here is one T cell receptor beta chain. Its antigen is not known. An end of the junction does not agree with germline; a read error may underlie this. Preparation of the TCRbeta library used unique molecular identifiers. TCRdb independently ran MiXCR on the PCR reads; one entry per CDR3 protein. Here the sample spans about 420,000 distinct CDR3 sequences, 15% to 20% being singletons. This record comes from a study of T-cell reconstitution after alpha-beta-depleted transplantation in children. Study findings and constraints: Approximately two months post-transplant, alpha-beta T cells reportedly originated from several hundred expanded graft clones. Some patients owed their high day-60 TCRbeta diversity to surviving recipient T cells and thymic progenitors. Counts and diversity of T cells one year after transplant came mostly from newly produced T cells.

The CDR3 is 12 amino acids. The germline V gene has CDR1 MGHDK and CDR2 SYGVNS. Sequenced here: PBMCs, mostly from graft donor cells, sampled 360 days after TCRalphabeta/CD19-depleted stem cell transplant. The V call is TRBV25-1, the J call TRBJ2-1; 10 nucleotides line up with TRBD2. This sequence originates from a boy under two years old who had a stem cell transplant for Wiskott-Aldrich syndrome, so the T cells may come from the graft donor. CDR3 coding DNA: TGTGCCAGCAGTGAAACGGGACTAGCGTATTACTTC. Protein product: CASSETGLAYYF. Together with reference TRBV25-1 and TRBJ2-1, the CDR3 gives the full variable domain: EADIYQTPRYLVIGTGKKITLECSQTMGHDKMYWYQQDPGMELHLIHYSYGVNSTEKGDLSSESTVSRIRTEHFPLTLESARPSHTSQYLCASSETGLAYYFGPGTRLTVL.